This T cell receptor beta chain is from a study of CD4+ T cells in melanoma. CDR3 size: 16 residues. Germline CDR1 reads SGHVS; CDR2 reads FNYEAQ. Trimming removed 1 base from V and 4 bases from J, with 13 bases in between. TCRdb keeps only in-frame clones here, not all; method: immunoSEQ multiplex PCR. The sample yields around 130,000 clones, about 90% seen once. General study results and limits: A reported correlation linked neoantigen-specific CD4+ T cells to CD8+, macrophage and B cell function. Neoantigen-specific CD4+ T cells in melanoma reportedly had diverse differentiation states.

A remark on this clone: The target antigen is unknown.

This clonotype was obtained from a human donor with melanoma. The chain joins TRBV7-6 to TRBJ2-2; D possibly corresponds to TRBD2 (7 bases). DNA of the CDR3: TGTGCCAGCAGCTTAGGGGGGGGCGAACTCACCGGGGAGCTGTTTTTT. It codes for CASSLGGGELTGELFF.